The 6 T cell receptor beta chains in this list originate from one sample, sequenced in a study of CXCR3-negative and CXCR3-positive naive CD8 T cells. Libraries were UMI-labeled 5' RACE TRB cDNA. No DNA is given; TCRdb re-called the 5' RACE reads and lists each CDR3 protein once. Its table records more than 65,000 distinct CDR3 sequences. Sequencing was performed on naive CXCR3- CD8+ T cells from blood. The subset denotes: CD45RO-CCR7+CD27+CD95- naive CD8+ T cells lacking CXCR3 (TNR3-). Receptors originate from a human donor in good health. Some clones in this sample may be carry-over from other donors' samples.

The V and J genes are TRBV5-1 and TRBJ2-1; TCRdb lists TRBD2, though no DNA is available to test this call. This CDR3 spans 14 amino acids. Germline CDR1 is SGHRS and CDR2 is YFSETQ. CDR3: CASSGSGAYNEQFF. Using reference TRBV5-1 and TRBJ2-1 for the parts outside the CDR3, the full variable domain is KAGVTQTPRYLIKTRGQQVTLSCSPISGHRSVSWYQQTPGQGLQFLFEYFSETQRNKGNFPGRFSGRQFSNSRSEMNVSTLELGDSALYLCASSGSGAYNEQFFGPGTRLTVL.

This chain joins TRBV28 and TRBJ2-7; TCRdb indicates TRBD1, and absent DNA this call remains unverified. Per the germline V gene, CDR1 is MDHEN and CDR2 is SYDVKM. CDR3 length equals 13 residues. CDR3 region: CAGRPGWSYEQYF.

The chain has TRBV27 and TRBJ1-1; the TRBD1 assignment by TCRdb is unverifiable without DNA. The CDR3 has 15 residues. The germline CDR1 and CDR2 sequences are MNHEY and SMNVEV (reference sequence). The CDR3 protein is CASSLTGGRNTEAFF.

The chain's CDR3 is CAIGRTSGRASSYNEQFF. The chain combines TRBV10-3 with TRBJ2-1; TCRdb lists TRBD2, though no DNA is available to test this call. The CDR3 covers 18 residues. Germline CDR1 and CDR2: ENHRY and SYGVKD.

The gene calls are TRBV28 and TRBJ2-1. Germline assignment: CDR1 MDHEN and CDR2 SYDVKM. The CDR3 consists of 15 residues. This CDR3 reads CASSLDRGSYNEQFF.

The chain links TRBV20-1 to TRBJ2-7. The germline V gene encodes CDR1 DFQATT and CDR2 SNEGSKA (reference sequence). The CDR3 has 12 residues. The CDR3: CSARNSSYEQYF.